Sequencing of this T cell receptor beta chain was carried out in a study of T cell clusters in autoimmune cytopenias. The CDR3 is 15 amino acids. Germline CDR1 is MNHEY and CDR2 is SMNVEV (reference sequence). Whole-study findings and limits: Clustering suggested that physiological T cell clusters were missing in primary autoimmune cytopenia patients. Compared with active autoimmune hepatitis patients, healthy donors showed approximately 3.3-fold more exclusive TRB clusters.

One tube held mixed TRB-A and TRB-B primer pools for touch-down PCR. TCRdb re-called the multiplex PCR reads and shows each CDR3 protein once, DNA omitted. The sample's table shows roughly 3,900 distinct CDR3 sequences. On this clonotype itself: Its antigen is currently unknown.

TRB was amplified from about 270 ng of peripheral blood genomic DNA per sample. This rearrangement joins TRBV27 to TRBJ1-2. Sequenced material: peripheral blood. The source of this sequence is a human donor with an autoimmune cytopenia or autoimmune hepatitis (not recorded which). The CDR3 protein is CASSLSSHSSYGYTF.